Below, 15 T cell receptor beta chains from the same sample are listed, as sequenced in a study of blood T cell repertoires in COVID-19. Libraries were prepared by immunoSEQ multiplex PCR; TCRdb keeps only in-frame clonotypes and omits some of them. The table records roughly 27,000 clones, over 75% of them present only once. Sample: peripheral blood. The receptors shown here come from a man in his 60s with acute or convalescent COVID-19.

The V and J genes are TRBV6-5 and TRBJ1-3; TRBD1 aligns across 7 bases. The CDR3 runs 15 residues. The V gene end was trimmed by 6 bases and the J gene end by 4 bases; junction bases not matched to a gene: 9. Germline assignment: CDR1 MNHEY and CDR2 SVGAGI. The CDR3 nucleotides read TGTGCCAGCAGGAAACAGGGGACCAACGGAAACACCATATATTTT. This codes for CASRKQGTNGNTIYF.

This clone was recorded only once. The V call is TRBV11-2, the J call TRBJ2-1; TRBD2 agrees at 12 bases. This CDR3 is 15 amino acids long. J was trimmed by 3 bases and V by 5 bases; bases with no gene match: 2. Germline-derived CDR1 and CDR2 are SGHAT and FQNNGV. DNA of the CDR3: TGTGCCAGCAGCCCGGGACTAGCGGGCTACAATGAGCAGTTCTTC. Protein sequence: CASSPGLAGYNEQFF.

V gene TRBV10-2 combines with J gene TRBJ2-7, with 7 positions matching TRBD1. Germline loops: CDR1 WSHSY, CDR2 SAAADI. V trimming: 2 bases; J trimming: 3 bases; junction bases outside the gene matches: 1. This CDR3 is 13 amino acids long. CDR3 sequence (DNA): TGCGCCAGCAGTGAGGACAGGGACTACGAGCAGTACTTC. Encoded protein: CASSEDRDYEQYF.

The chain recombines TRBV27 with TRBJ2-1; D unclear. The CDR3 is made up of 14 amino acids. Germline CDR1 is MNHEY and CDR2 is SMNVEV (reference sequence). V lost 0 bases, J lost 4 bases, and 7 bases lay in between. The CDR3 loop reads CASSLSLGYNEQFF. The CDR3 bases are TGTGCCAGCAGTTTATCGCTCGGTTACAATGAGCAGTTCTTC.

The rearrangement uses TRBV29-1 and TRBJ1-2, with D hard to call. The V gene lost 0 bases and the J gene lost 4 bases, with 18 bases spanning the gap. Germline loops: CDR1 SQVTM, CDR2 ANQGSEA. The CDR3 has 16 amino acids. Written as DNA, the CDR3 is TGCAGCGTTGAAGATAAGCCTAATAATTTCGCCTATGGCTACACCTTC. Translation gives CSVEDKPNNFAYGYTF.

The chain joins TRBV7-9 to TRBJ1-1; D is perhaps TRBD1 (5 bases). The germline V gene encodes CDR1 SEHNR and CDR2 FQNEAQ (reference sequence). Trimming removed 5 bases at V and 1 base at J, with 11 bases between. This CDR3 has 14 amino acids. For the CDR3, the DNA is TGTGCCAGCAGCCTCAGGGCTCCGAACACTGAAGCTTTCTTT. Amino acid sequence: CASSLRAPNTEAFF.

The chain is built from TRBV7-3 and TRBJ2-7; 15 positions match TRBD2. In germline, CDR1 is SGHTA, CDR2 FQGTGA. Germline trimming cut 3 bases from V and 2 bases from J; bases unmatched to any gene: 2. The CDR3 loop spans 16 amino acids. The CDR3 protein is CASSLGLAGGTYEQYF. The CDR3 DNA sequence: TGTGCCAGCAGCTTGGGACTAGCGGGAGGAACCTACGAGCAGTACTTC.

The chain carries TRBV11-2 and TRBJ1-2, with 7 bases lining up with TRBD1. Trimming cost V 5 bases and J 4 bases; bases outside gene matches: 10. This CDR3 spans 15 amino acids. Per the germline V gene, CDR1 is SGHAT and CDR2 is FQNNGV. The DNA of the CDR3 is TGTGCCAGCAGCGCCGGATCCGGGACAGCCTATGGCTACACCTTC. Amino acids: CASSAGSGTAYGYTF.

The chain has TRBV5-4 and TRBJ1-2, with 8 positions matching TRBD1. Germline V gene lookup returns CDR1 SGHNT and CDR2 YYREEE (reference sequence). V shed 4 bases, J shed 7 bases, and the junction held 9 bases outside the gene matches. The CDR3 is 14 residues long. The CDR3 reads CASSAEGQGGGYTF. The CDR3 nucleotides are TGTGCCAGCAGCGCCGAAGGACAGGGAGGTGGCTACACCTTC.

CDR3 in amino acids: CASSLPQGNAFF. The CDR3, as DNA: TGTGCCAGCAGCCTACCCCAGGGTAACGCTTTCTTT. The chain carries TRBV6-5 and TRBJ1-1; D perhaps matches TRBD1 (5 bases). CDR3 length equals 12 residues. Germline V CDR1 and CDR2: MNHEY, SVGAGI. V shed 6 bases and J shed 11 bases, with 16 bases lying between them.

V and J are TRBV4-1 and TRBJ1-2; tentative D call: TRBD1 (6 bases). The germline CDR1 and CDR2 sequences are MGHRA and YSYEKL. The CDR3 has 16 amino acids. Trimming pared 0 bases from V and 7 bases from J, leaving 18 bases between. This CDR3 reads CASSQETGRVNIGYTF. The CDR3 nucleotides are TGCGCCAGCAGCCAAGAAACAGGGCGAGTTAACATTGGCTACACCTTC.

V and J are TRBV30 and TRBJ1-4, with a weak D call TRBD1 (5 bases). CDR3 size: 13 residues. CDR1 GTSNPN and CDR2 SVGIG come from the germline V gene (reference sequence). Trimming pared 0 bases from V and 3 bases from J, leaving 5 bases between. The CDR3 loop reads CAWSVGANEKLFF. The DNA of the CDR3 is TGTGCCTGGAGTGTAGGGGCTAATGAAAAACTGTTTTTT.

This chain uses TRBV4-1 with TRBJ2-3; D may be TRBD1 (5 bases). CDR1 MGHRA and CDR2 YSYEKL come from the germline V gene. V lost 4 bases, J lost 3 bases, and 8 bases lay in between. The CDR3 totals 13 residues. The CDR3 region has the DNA TGCGCCAGCAGCCCCTACAGGACAGATACGCAGTATTTT. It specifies CASSPYRTDTQYF.

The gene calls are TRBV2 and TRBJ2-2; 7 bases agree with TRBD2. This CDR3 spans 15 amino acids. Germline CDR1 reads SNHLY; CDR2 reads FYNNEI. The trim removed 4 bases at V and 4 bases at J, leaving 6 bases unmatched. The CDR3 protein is CASSGTRGSTGELFF. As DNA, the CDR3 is TGTGCCAGCAGTGGTACTCGCGGGAGCACCGGGGAGCTGTTTTTT.

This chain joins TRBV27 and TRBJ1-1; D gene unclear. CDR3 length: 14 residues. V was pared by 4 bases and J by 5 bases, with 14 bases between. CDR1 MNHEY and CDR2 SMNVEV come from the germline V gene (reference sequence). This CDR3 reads CASSSNNRETEAFF. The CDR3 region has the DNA TGTGCCAGCAGTTCCAACAACCGGGAGACTGAAGCTTTCTTT.